This T cell receptor beta chain was identified during a study of blood T cell repertoires in COVID-19. Study context: The analysed material was cDNA or gDNA that came from T cells, B-cell-depleted T cells, or PBMCs.

This CDR3 contains 13 residues. Germline V gives CDR1 MNHEY, CDR2 SVGEGT. The ends were cut back, 3 bases at V and 6 bases at J, with 11 bases in the middle. Profiled with immunoSEQ multiplex PCR; TCRdb holds only in-frame clones, not every one. The sample consists of approximately 290,000 clones, around 81% of them appearing once. Enrollment of patients from Seattle took place during active infection, with longitudinal follow-up. This clone came up once. This sequence was found in a person between 65 and 80 years old with COVID-19, enrolled during active disease. Sequencing was performed on peripheral blood. V gene TRBV6-2 or TRBV6-3 combines with J gene TRBJ1-1; no firm D call. The CDR3 bases are TGTGCCAGCAGTTATGAAAAGCCCCCTGAAGCTTTCTTT. This codes for CASSYEKPPEAFF.